This is a list of T cell receptor beta chains from one sample in a study of blood T cell repertoires in COVID-19. The repertoire was sequenced with immunoSEQ multiplex PCR; TCRdb's copy has only in-frame clones and lacks some. Among approximately 270,000 clones listed, approximately 85% were seen once. The material sequenced was PBMCs or T cells enriched from blood (not recorded which). These TCRs come from a woman in her forties or fifties who had recovered from COVID-19. Each CDR3 is given with its conserved first and last residue. The D gene is left open where the match is weak. Part of the rows lack a size; the others show once, few, many or a class for expanded clones.

j_call	clone_size	v_call	d_call	cdr3_nt	cdr3_aa
TRBJ2-7	.	TRBV5-8	.	TGTGCCAGCAGCTTGGTTCGTTCCCACGAGCAGTACTTC	CASSLVRSHEQYF
TRBJ1-2	.	TRBV28	.	TGTGCCAGCAGCCAAGCGGCGGATAACTATGGCTACACCTTC	CASSQAADNYGYTF
TRBJ2-3	.	TRBV2	TRBD2	TGTGCCAGCACCCCACTAGCGGGAGGGGCAGATACGCAGTATTTT	CASTPLAGGADTQYF
TRBJ2-7	.	TRBV12-3/TRBV12-4	.	TGTGCCAGCAGTTTTGCGGCATCGAACGAGCAGTACTTC	CASSFAASNEQYF
TRBJ2-5	.	TRBV5-6	.	TGTGCCAGCAGCTTGGAGAGAGCGGGAGAGACCCAGTACTTC	CASSLERAGETQYF
TRBJ2-1	.	TRBV27	.	TGTGCCAGCAGTTTATCGGCGGCCCCTTCCTACAATGAGCAGTTCTTC	CASSLSAAPSYNEQFF
TRBJ2-1	.	TRBV29-1	.	TGCAGCGTTGAGGGGAGCTCCTACAATGAGCAGTTCTTC	CSVEGSSYNEQFF
TRBJ2-5	.	TRBV27	.	TGTGCCAGCAGTTTATCCCCTCTCGTCCAAGAGACCCAGTACTTC	CASSLSPLVQETQYF
TRBJ1-2	few	TRBV20-1	.	TGCAGTGCTGCGGCAGTCTATGGCTACACCTTC	CSAAAVYGYTF
TRBJ2-7	.	TRBV7-8	TRBD2	TGTGCCAGCAGCTTAGACCGACTAGCGGGATTCTACGAGCAGTACTTC	CASSLDRLAGFYEQYF
TRBJ2-7	.	TRBV7-2	TRBD2	TGTGCCAGCAGCCAGCGGGGAGGGGTCGAGCAGTACTTC	CASSQRGGVEQYF
TRBJ1-5	.	TRBV2	TRBD1	TGTGCCAGCAGCGAAAGCAGGGGGGCGAGTCCCCAGCATTTT	CASSESRGASPQHF
TRBJ2-3	.	TRBV18	.	TGTGCCAGCTCACCCCCAGTCCGCACAGATACGCAGTATTTT	CASSPPVRTDTQYF